The entry that follows covers one TCR beta chain sequence. Its cognate antigen is unknown. The sample is drawn from a study of cytomegalovirus exposure and HLA in healthy donors. Germline V gene lookup returns CDR1 SGHAT and CDR2 FQNNGV. This CDR3 spans 16 amino acids. J lost 7 bases, V lost 1 base, and 9 bases had no gene match. General observations from the study: It was reported that the classifier diagnosed cytomegalovirus status with high specificity and sensitivity in both the original and validation cohorts. A few chains linked to CMV were shown in vitro to be specific for CMV antigens. Rarity held for most TCR sequences, but there were some public TCRs that occurred in many donors.

Only in-frame clones appear in the TCRdb table, and some are missing; sequencing was by immunoSEQ multiplex PCR. The sample shows some 65,000 clones, just under 95% of them seen only once. Separate from the 666-subject first cohort, the approximately 120-subject validation cohort was the one that the donors belonged to. The rearrangement links TRBV11-2 to TRBJ2-1, with 8 bases lining up with TRBD2. The receptor's source is a man between 18 and 35 years old in good health and CMV-seropositive. The sequenced material came from PBMCs. The CDR3 spells CASSLVGLASGNEQFF. The CDR3 nucleotides read TGTGCCAGCAGCTTAGTTGGACTAGCAAGTGGGAATGAGCAGTTCTTC.